The 2 T cell receptor beta chains below come from one sample, sequenced in a study of T cells after posttransplantation cyclophosphamide. Measured with immunoSEQ multiplex PCR; TCRdb has only the in-frame clones, and not every one. In the table there are roughly 21,000 clones, approximately 86% of which are singletons. Controls had myeloablative marrow grafts with methotrexate and calcineurin inhibitor, sampled at 1 year. The sequencing here drew on PBMCs, taken about 400 days after allogeneic stem cell transplant with calcineurin inhibitor and methotrexate. The receptors come from a female patient younger than 45 who received an allogeneic stem cell transplant from an unrelated donor, was CMV-positive, and had acute and chronic GVHD. Some T cells may trace back to the graft donor.

V and J are TRBV11-2 and TRBJ2-7, with 10 bases aligning to TRBD2. V shed 4 bases and J 1 base; nucleotides not matched to a gene: 10. This CDR3 is 17 amino acids long. Germline V gene data show CDR1 as SGHAT and CDR2 as FQNNGV. The DNA of the CDR3 is TGTGCCAGCAGCTCCCGACTAGCGGGTATTCCTTCCTACGAGCAGTACTTC. Its translation is CASSSRLAGIPSYEQYF.

In the case of this clone: A junction boundary mismatches the germline segment, possibly from a read error. The V gene is TRBV5-6, the J gene TRBJ2-2; D possibly corresponds to TRBD2 (6 bases). The CDR3 runs to 15 residues. CDR1 is SGHDT, CDR2 YYEEEE, per germline. The CDR3 spells CASSLRGRIHRGAVF. For the CDR3, the DNA is TGTGCCAGCAGCTTGCGGGGGAGGATACACCGGGGAGCTGTTTTT.